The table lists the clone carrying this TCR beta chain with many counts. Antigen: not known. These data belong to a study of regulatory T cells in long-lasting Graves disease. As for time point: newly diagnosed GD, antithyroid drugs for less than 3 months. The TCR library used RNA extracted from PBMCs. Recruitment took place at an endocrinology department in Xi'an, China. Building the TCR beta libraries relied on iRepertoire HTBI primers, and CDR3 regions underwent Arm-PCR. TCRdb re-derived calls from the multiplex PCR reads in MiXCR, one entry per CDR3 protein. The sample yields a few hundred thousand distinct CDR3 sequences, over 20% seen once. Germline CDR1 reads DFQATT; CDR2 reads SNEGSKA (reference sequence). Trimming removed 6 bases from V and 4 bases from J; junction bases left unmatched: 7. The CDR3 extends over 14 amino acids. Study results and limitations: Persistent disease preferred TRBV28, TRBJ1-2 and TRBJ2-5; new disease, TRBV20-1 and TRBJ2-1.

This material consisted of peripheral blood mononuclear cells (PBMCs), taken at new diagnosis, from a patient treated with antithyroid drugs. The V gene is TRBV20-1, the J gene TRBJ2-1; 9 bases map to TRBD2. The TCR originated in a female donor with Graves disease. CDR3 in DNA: TGCAGTGCCATGGGTAGCGGGAGATACAATGAGCAGTTCTTC. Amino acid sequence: CSAMGSGRYNEQFF.